A selection of T cell receptor beta chains follows, all from one sample in a study of OX40 agonist ivuxolimab in advanced cancers. This table comes from immunoSEQ multiplex PCR, and its TCRdb copy is limited to in-frame clones, with some not included. Among under 20,000 clones listed, around 70% were seen once. The sample consisted of CD4+ or CD8+ T cells sorted from blood, taken in a trial of the OX40 agonist ivuxolimab. These receptors were obtained from an adult with an advanced solid tumor such as melanoma, head and neck, liver or kidney cancer. Each CDR3 is given with its conserved first and last residue. The D gene is left open where the match is weak. Not every row has a clone size; where given, it reads once, few, many or a size class.

>.|TRBJ2-5|.|TRBV28
TGTGCCAGCAGTTTATGGGCAGGGACCCAAGAGACCCAGTACTTC
CASSLWAGTQETQYF
>once|TRBJ2-7|.|TRBV5-6
TGTGCCAGCAGCTTGGTTCGGTTGGGGTCCTACGAGCAGTACTTC
CASSLVRLGSYEQYF
>.|TRBJ2-7|.|TRBV7-9
TGTGCCAGCAGCTTAGTGGGCTATTACGTCGAGCAGTACTTC
CASSLVGYYVEQYF
>.|TRBJ2-5|TRBD1|TRBV29-1
TGCAGCGTCGTTGCTGCGGGACAGGGGTGGGTAGAGACCCAGTACTTC
CSVVAAGQGWVETQYF
>few|TRBJ2-3|.|TRBV4-1
TGCGCCAGCAGCCCTCAGGGGGGAGGCACAGATACGCAGTATTTT
CASSPQGGGTDTQYF
>.|TRBJ1-1|TRBD1|TRBV6-6
TGTGCCAGCAGAAGGACAGGGGCGGGCACTGAAGCTTTCTTT
CASRRTGAGTEAFF
>.|TRBJ2-7|.|TRBV28
TGTGCCAGCAGTTTATTCGAGACAGGACTTCGCGAGCAGTACTTC
CASSLFETGLREQYF
>.|TRBJ2-7|.|TRBV5-5
TGTGCCAGCAGTCGGGCCCTGGGGTACGAGCAGTACTTC
CASSRALGYEQYF
>few|TRBJ2-2|.|TRBV10-2
TGCGCCAGCAGTGATTCGCGGGTTTACACCGGGGAGCTGTTTTTT
CASSDSRVYTGELFF
>.|TRBJ1-2|.|TRBV9
TGTGCCAGCAGCGCCGGGTCCTACGGTGGCTACACCTTC
CASSAGSYGGYTF
>.|TRBJ2-3|.|TRBV2
TGTGCCAGCCAGGGGGATACGCAGTATTTT
CASQGDTQYF
>.|TRBJ2-3|TRBD2|TRBV11-2
TGTGCCAGCAGCTTGACGCCGGCGGGAGGGCCTGCAGATACGCAGTATTTT
CASSLTPAGGPADTQYF
>.|TRBJ2-5|TRBD2|TRBV28
TGTGCCAGCAGTTCCCAGGCGGACTGGCATGCGGGGGTCGGGTACCAAGAGACCCAGTACTTC
CASSSQADWHAGVGYQETQYF
>.|TRBJ1-1|TRBD1|TRBV7-6
TGTGCCAGCAGTTTGACAGGGGGCCTTGGTTACACTGAAGCTTTCTTT
CASSLTGGLGYTEAFF
>.|TRBJ2-1|.|TRBV28
TGTGCCAGCAGTTTTTCCAGAGGGGCGAATGAGCAGTTCTTC
CASSFSRGANEQFF
>.|TRBJ2-1|.|TRBV25-1
TGTGCCAGCAGTGTCGTGCTCGGTGAGCAGTTCTTC
CASSVVLGEQFF
>.|TRBJ2-5|TRBD1|TRBV7-9
TGTGCCAGCAGCCTCTGGGGCGGACAGGTGAAAGAGACCCAGTACTTC
CASSLWGGQVKETQYF
>.|TRBJ2-1|TRBD2|TRBV13
TGTGCCAGCAGCTTAGGTAGGACTAGCTACAATGAGCAGTTCTTC
CASSLGRTSYNEQFF
>few|TRBJ2-5|.|TRBV5-7
TGTGCCAGCAGCTTGGGGGCAGCCCAAGAGACCCAGTACTTC
CASSLGAAQETQYF
>.|TRBJ1-5|TRBD1|TRBV4-2
TGTGCCAGCAGCCAAGAATGGCAAGGGGGCGCACGGCAGCCCCAGCATTTT
CASSQEWQGGARQPQHF
>.|TRBJ1-1|TRBD1|TRBV29-1
TGCAGCGTTAGGGACAGGGGGAACACTGAAGCTTTCTTT
CSVRDRGNTEAFF
>medium-sized|TRBJ2-1|.|TRBV6-1
TGTGCCAGCAGTGAAGCAGGGACTCCCGAAGAGTACAATGAGCAGTTCTTC
CASSEAGTPEEYNEQFF
>once|TRBJ2-1|TRBD2|TRBV19
TGTGCCAGTTATGGGGCGGGAGGGCCTCTTAGCTCCTACAATGAGCAGTTCTTC
CASYGAGGPLSSYNEQFF
>once|TRBJ2-7|.|TRBV6-5
TGTGCCAGCAGTTACTCCAACGGGATCTACGAGCAGTACTTC
CASSYSNGIYEQYF
>.|TRBJ2-7|.|TRBV6-6
TGTACCAGCAGTTACCTCAGTGCAGGTCCCTACGAGCAGTACTTC
CTSSYLSAGPYEQYF
>.|TRBJ2-1|TRBD2|TRBV5-6
TGTGCCAGCAGCTCCCCTAGGGGCGGGAGGGCCAATGAGCAGTTCTTC
CASSSPRGGRANEQFF
>.|TRBJ2-2|TRBD1|TRBV7-9
TGTGCCAGCAGCGGACCGTCCAGGGGGCGGACCGGGGAGCTGTTTTTT
CASSGPSRGRTGELFF
>.|TRBJ1-2|.|TRBV28
TGTGCCAGCAGTTCCGGGGAGTGGGGCTACACCTTC
CASSSGEWGYTF
>few|TRBJ2-1|.|TRBV5-6
TGTGCCAGCAGCCGTACAGACTACAATGAGCAGTTCTTC
CASSRTDYNEQFF
>few|TRBJ2-1|.|TRBV6-1
TGTGCCAGCAGTGAGGGGCTCCTGAATGAGCAGTTCTTC
CASSEGLLNEQFF
>.|TRBJ1-4|TRBD1|TRBV30
TGTGCCTGGAAAATCATCCGGGACAGGGGGACTAATGAAAAACTGTTTTTT
CAWKIIRDRGTNEKLFF
>medium-sized|TRBJ2-6|.|TRBV2
TGTGCCAGCAGTCGACAAGGGTTAACCTCTGGGGCCAACGTCCTGACTTTC
CASSRQGLTSGANVLTF
>.|TRBJ1-6|TRBD1|TRBV30
TGTGCCTGGAGTGTTGAAACAGGGGTTTCACCCCTCCACTTT
CAWSVETGVSPLHF
>.|TRBJ1-5|.|TRBV27
TGTGCCAGCAGTTTCCAGGGTGCAAATCAGCCCCAGCATTTT
CASSFQGANQPQHF
>.|TRBJ2-3|.|TRBV5-1
TGCGCCAGCAGCTTGGAGGGTACGGGAGCGGAAGATACGCAGTATTTT
CASSLEGTGAEDTQYF
>few|TRBJ2-5|.|TRBV7-9
TGTGCCAGCAGCTCCCCCAAAAGGCCAGAGGAGACCCAGTACTTC
CASSSPKRPEETQYF
>.|TRBJ2-1|TRBD1|TRBV28
TGTGCCAGCAACAGGGGAAATGAGCAGTTCTTC
CASNRGNEQFF
>once|TRBJ1-1|TRBD1|TRBV4-3
TGCGCCAGCAGCCAAATAACAGGGGTGACTGAAGCTTTCTTT
CASSQITGVTEAFF
>.|TRBJ1-2|.|TRBV28
TGTGCCAGCAGTTTAGAGGCAGTAATGGTATTC
CASSLEAVMVF
>few|TRBJ1-1|.|TRBV19
TGTGCCAGTAAGATTGGACAGCAGAACACTGAAGCTTTCTTT
CASKIGQQNTEAFF
>few|TRBJ2-7|.|TRBV5-4
TGTGCCAGCAGCTTGTTGGCCAGTAGGGAGCAGTACTTC
CASSLLASREQYF
>once|TRBJ2-6|.|TRBV4-1
TGCGCCAGCAGCCCGCAGGAATCTGGGGCCAACGTCCTGACTTTC
CASSPQESGANVLTF
>.|TRBJ2-1|TRBD2|TRBV10-3
TGTGCCATCAGTGACGTACTAGCGGGAGGTGGGGATGAGCAGTTCTTC
CAISDVLAGGGDEQFF
>.|TRBJ2-1|TRBD1|TRBV7-9
TGTGCCAGCAGCCGGCTCAAGACAGGGGATCATCTGATCAATGAGCAGTTCTTC
CASSRLKTGDHLINEQFF
>once|TRBJ2-7|.|TRBV27
TGTGCCAGCAGTTCGACAGGCTTCTCCTACGAGCAGTACTTC
CASSSTGFSYEQYF
>.|TRBJ2-3|TRBD2|TRBV6-5
TGTGCCAGCAGTTCGACTAGCAGTGGGGGGGATACGCAGTATTTT
CASSSTSSGGDTQYF
>.|TRBJ2-1|TRBD1|TRBV2
TGTGCCAGCAGTACGACAGGGAGTGAGGTGTTCTTC
CASSTTGSEVFF
>medium-sized|TRBJ1-1|TRBD1|TRBV7-9
TGTGCCAGCAGGGACGGACAGGGGAACACTGAAGCTTTCTTT
CASRDGQGNTEAFF
>.|TRBJ1-6|.|TRBV6-6
TGTGCCACCCACGGGGTTAAGAATTCACCCCTCCACTTT
CATHGVKNSPLHF
>few|TRBJ2-1|.|TRBV4-1
TGCGCCAGCAGCCAAATTAATTACAATGAGCAGTTCTTC
CASSQINYNEQFF
>.|TRBJ2-3|TRBD2|TRBV4-1
TGCGCCAGCAGCCCACTGACTAGCGGGGGGATCACAGATACGCAGTATTTT
CASSPLTSGGITDTQYF
>few|TRBJ2-2|TRBD1|TRBV6-1
TGTGCCAGCAGTGAAGTGGGGACAGGCTGGGGCACCGGGGAGCTGTTTTTT
CASSEVGTGWGTGELFF
>.|TRBJ2-7|.|TRBV6-5
TGTGCCAGCAGTGGGGACGCCCACTACGAGCAGTACTTC
CASSGDAHYEQYF
>.|TRBJ1-1|TRBD1|TRBV7-9
TGTGCCAGCAGCAGAACCCTTGGACAGGGGCGTGGAGCTTTCTTT
CASSRTLGQGRGAFF
>.|TRBJ2-7|.|TRBV27
TGTGCCAGCAGTTCGGGGACCCAAGGGGAGCAGTACTTC
CASSSGTQGEQYF
>.|TRBJ2-7|.|TRBV4-1
TGCGCCAGCAGCCAAGGCCGCGGGACATCCTACGAGCAGTACTTC
CASSQGRGTSYEQYF
>.|TRBJ1-2|TRBD1|TRBV5-4
TGTGCCAGCAGCTTCGGAGGGGGCTACTATGGCTACACCTTC
CASSFGGGYYGYTF